At least ten counts were recorded for the clone carrying this TCR beta chain. Its antigen is unidentified. Unique molecular identifiers tagged individual cDNA molecules. TCRdb redid the calling of the 5' RACE reads with MiXCR, one entry per CDR3 protein. Of around 99,000 distinct CDR3 sequences in the sample, approximately 10% are singletons; the top ten hold approximately 7.3%. These data belong to a study of early T cells in non-severe SARS-CoV-2 infection. Across the whole study: From unsorted whole blood, bulk RNA was sequenced, and the chains remained unpaired.

Study-level findings and limits: Matching against VDJdb likely underestimated virus-specific expansions, favoring anti-spike CD8.

The CDR3 sequence is 16 residues long. V was pared by 5 bases and J by 6 bases, with 10 bases of the junction left unmatched. CDR1 MNHNY and CDR2 SVGAGI come from the germline V gene (reference sequence). The receptor was derived from an adult who was a healthcare worker with PCR-confirmed SARS-CoV-2 infection or an uninfected control (not recorded which). Specimen: whole blood. The chain uses TRBV6-6 and TRBJ1-6; TRBD1 matches at 7 bases. The CDR3 loop is CASSDRGQAGNSPLHF. CDR3 bases: TGTGCCAGCAGTGACCGTGGACAGGCGGGTAATTCACCCCTCCACTTT.